The 32 T cell receptor beta chains listed next were all sequenced from one sample in a study of early T cells in non-severe SARS-CoV-2 infection. TCRdb recomputed calls from the 5' RACE reads with MiXCR, one row per CDR3 protein. The table shows tens of thousands of distinct CDR3 sequences, with around 10% occurring only once. The source material was whole blood, sampled at baseline. Receptors were obtained from an adult who was a healthcare worker with PCR-confirmed SARS-CoV-2 infection or an uninfected control (not recorded which).

A few counts support this clonotype. The rearrangement uses TRBV14 and TRBJ2-1, with 8 bases aligning to TRBD2. Germline-derived CDR1 and CDR2 are SGHDN and FVKESK. Trimming cost V 1 base and J 11 bases; bases outside gene matches: 7. The CDR3 is 14 amino acids. The CDR3 loop reads CASSQAGGPLKQFF. CDR3 in DNA: TGTGCCAGCAGCCAAGCGGGGGGGCCCCTAAAGCAGTTCTTC.

This clonotype has more than one count but fewer than ten. The V call is TRBV6-5, the J call TRBJ1-2; the D gene is possibly TRBD1 (6 bases). This CDR3 region has 15 residues. Between the trimmed V and J ends, which lost 6 bases and 3 bases, there was a span of 17 bases. In germline, CDR1 is MNHEY, CDR2 SVGAGI. CDR3 region: CASRSPTGIDYGYTF. The CDR3 DNA follows: TGTGCCAGCAGATCCCCTACAGGGATAGACTATGGCTACACCTTC.

V usage is TRBV6-2 or TRBV6-3 and J usage is TRBJ2-7, with 10 bases fitting TRBD1. This CDR3 has 16 residues. Germline V lookup: CDR1 MNHEY, CDR2 SVGEGT. V lost 7 bases to trimming and J lost 4 bases; unmatched junction nucleotides: 13. The CDR3 DNA reads TGTGCCAGCAACCTCCCGGGACAGGGGATCCAATACGAGCAGTACTTC. It is translated as CASNLPGQGIQYEQYF.

The rearrangement links TRBV24-1 to TRBJ2-1; D perhaps matches TRBD1 (5 bases). CDR1 is KGHDR and CDR2 is SFDVKD in the germline V gene. The CDR3 length is 15 residues. V gave up 4 bases and J gave up 2 bases, with 11 bases separating them. This CDR3 is CATSEATVTYNEQFF. CDR3 coding DNA: TGTGCCACCAGTGAGGCGACAGTAACCTACAATGAGCAGTTCTTC.

There are many counts of this clonotype. The chain recombines TRBV2 with TRBJ1-6; D is ambiguous. The ends were cut back, 11 bases at V and 6 bases at J, with 17 bases in the middle. Germline CDR1 is SNHLY and CDR2 is FYNNEI. There are 14 residues in the CDR3. The CDR3 DNA reads as TGTGCCGGGCAGGTATATTTGACTAATTCACCCCTCCACTTT. This encodes CAGQVYLTNSPLHF.

This clonotype showed up many times. The chain uses TRBV25-1 and TRBJ1-4; perhaps TRBD1 as D (5 bases). CDR3 size: 14 residues. Trimming took off 6 bases at V and 8 bases at J, with 16 bases between the two ends. Germline assignment: CDR1 MGHDK and CDR2 SYGVNS. The CDR3: CASSSGGVGEKLFF. CDR3 in DNA: TGTGCCAGCAGCTCTGGAGGGGTCGGGGAAAAACTGTTTTTT.

This clonotype has only a few counts. The gene calls are TRBV7-6 and TRBJ2-1, with 10 bases aligning to TRBD2. Germline V gene sequence: CDR1 SGHVS, CDR2 FNYEAQ. The CDR3 spans 16 residues. Losses at the gene ends were 5 bases for V and 8 bases for J; bases not matched to a gene: 12. CDR3 amino acids: CASSLKLGTSADEQFF. DNA of the CDR3: TGTGCCAGCAGCCTAAAACTAGGGACTAGCGCCGATGAGCAGTTCTTC. Using reference TRBV7-6 and TRBJ2-1 for the parts outside the CDR3, the full variable domain is GAGVSQSPRYKVTKRGQDVALRCDPISGHVSLYWYRQALGQGPEFLTYFNYEAQQDKSGLPNDRFSAERPEGSISTLTIQRTEQRDSAMYRCASSLKLGTSADEQFFGPGTRLTVL.

This clonotype showed up many times. The gene calls are TRBV27 and TRBJ2-7, with D possibly being TRBD2 (6 bases). Trimming took 6 bases from V and 4 from J, leaving 16 bases between them. This CDR3 comprises 14 residues. Germline V gene lookup returns CDR1 MNHEY and CDR2 SMNVEV (reference sequence). CDR3 residues: CASSSGTGGYEQYF. The CDR3 DNA reads as TGTGCCAGCAGCTCCGGGACTGGTGGGTACGAGCAGTACTTC.

This clonotype has only a few counts. The CDR3 sequence is CASSEGYYQPQHF. The CDR3 nucleotides are TGTGCCAGCAGTGAGGGGTACTATCAGCCCCAGCATTTT. The genes are TRBV6-1 and TRBJ1-5; D gene unclear. CDR1 MNHNS and CDR2 SASEGT come from the germline V gene. The CDR3 length is 13 residues. Between the trimmed V and J ends, which lost 3 bases and 5 bases, there was a span of 8 bases.

The V and J genes are TRBV20-1 and TRBJ2-1; D unclear. Germline CDR1 is DFQATT and CDR2 is SNEGSKA (reference sequence). This CDR3 is built from 12 residues. The germline V and J ends were trimmed by 5 bases and 9 bases, with 14 bases remaining between them. The CDR3 region is CSAVPTGSEQFF. In DNA, the CDR3 is TGCAGTGCTGTCCCGACGGGCTCTGAGCAGTTCTTC.

On this clonotype: A read error may produce the germline difference seen at one junction end. The chain recombines TRBV7-7 with TRBJ2-3; TRBD2 matches at 7 bases. The germline V gene has CDR1 SSHAT and CDR2 FNYEAQ (reference sequence). The CDR3 spans 13 residues. CDR3 residues: CASSSGGIDTQYF. CDR3 sequence (DNA): TGTGCTAGCAGCTCGGGGGGTATAGATACGCAGTATTTT.

The J gene is TRBJ2-1, the V gene TRBV11-2; unclear D gene. Deletions cut 2 bases from V and 5 bases from J, with 19 bases between. The CDR3 runs 17 residues. The germline V gene encodes CDR1 SGHAT and CDR2 FQNNGV. In DNA form, the CDR3 reads TGTGCCAGCAGCTTAATGTTGGCCGGTACAGCAAACAATGAGCAGTTCTTC. Encoded protein: CASSLMLAGTANNEQFF.

The rearrangement links TRBV28 to TRBJ2-7; D may be TRBD1 (6 bases). This CDR3 has 11 amino acids. Looked up from germline, CDR1 is MDHEN and CDR2 is SYDVKM. V lost 7 bases and J 5 bases, leaving 9 bases between the germline ends. CDR3 sequence reads: CASKTGNEQYF. The CDR3 DNA reads as TGTGCCAGCAAAACAGGGAACGAGCAGTACTTC.

This clonotype was seen at least ten times. The chain carries TRBV6-5 and TRBJ1-6; D is uncertain. The CDR3 has 16 amino acids. V was cut by 0 bases and J by 11 bases, with 17 bases left in between. Looked up from germline, CDR1 is MNHEY and CDR2 is SVGAGI. The CDR3, as DNA: TGTGCCAGCAGTTACTCGGTCCCAGCCGAGGGAGCACCCCTCCACTTT. Translation: CASSYSVPAEGAPLHF.

V and J are TRBV6-2 or TRBV6-3 and TRBJ1-1; D unclear. V was trimmed by 6 bases and J by 10 bases, leaving 15 bases between them. CDR1 is MNHEY and CDR2 is SVGEGT in the germline V gene. There are 12 residues in the CDR3. The DNA of the CDR3 is TGTGCCAGCAGACTGCTACACGGCGGAGCTTTCTTT. Protein product: CASRLLHGGAFF.

The genes are TRBV10-1 and TRBJ2-1, with 12 positions matching TRBD2. Unmatched junction bases numbered 12, after V lost 6 bases and J lost 0 bases. The CDR3 consists of 19 residues. Germline CDR1 reads WNHNN; CDR2 reads SYGVQD (reference sequence). For the CDR3, the DNA is TGCGCCAGCAGATCTCGACTAGCGGGGGCGACGGACTCCTACAATGAGCAGTTCTTC. This gives the protein CASRSRLAGATDSYNEQFF.

This clonotype was seen many times. V usage is TRBV7-9 and J usage is TRBJ2-5; a weak D match, TRBD2 (5 bases). Deletions cut 0 bases from V and 4 bases from J, with 15 bases between. Germline CDR1 and CDR2: SEHNR and FQNEAQ (reference sequence). The CDR3 totals 16 residues. The CDR3 DNA is TGTGCCAGCAGCTTAGCGGCGCTGGCTAGCTCAGAGACCCAGTACTTC. It specifies CASSLAALASSETQYF.

The table lists this clonotype with many counts. J is TRBJ2-2 and V is TRBV29-1; a weak D match, TRBD1 (5 bases). Germline V gene sequence: CDR1 SQVTM, CDR2 ANQGSEA. Trimming cost V 6 bases and J 0 bases, with 11 bases left between them. This CDR3 has 14 amino acids. This CDR3 is CSVRRETNTGELFF. The CDR3 region has the DNA TGCAGCGTCCGCAGGGAAACGAACACCGGGGAGCTGTTTTTT.

This clonotype has at least ten counts. The chain combines TRBV20-1 with TRBJ2-7; D possibly matches TRBD1 or TRBD2 (5 bases each). The germline V and J ends were trimmed by 5 bases and 5 bases, with 19 bases remaining between them. This CDR3 region has 14 residues. Germline V CDR1 and CDR2: DFQATT, SNEGSKA (reference sequence). This CDR3 is CSAHTMKGRNEQYF. The CDR3 DNA reads TGCAGTGCTCACACGATGAAGGGACGGAACGAGCAGTACTTC.

This clonotype was detected only a few times. The chain carries TRBV6-6 and TRBJ1-1; no definite D call. Germline CDR1 MNHNY, CDR2 SVGAGI (reference sequence). The CDR3 is made up of 13 amino acids. Trimming removed 2 bases at V and 4 bases at J, with 8 bases between. CDR3: CASSYREGTEAFF. The CDR3 DNA reads TGTGCCAGCAGTTACAGGGAGGGCACTGAAGCTTTCTTT.

This sequence joins TRBV12-3 or TRBV12-4 and TRBJ2-1, with TRBD1 matching 8 bases. Trimming cost V 6 bases and J 5 bases; bases outside gene matches: 12. The CDR3 sequence is 16 residues long. The CDR3: CASSRPETGAHNEQFF. The CDR3 nucleotides read TGTGCCAGCAGCCGCCCTGAGACAGGGGCCCACAATGAGCAGTTCTTC.

This clonotype has a count of ten or more. The chain joins TRBV6-5 to TRBJ2-3, with D maybe TRBD2 (6 bases). V was pared by 8 bases and J by 6 bases, with 12 bases between. The CDR3 contains 12 residues. CDR1 MNHEY and CDR2 SVGAGI come from the germline V gene. The CDR3 DNA follows: TGTGCCAGCCGGGGGAGTTCCGATACGCAGTATTTT. Translated, it gives CASRGSSDTQYF.

The CDR3 coding sequence is TGTGCCAGCAGCCACCAAGCGGTAAACGGGGGGGGTAGTTCCTACGAGCAGTACTTC. Translating it yields CASSHQAVNGGGSSYEQYF. The J gene is TRBJ2-7, the V gene TRBV4-2, with TRBD2 identical over 8 bases. The CDR3 runs to 19 residues. V lost 3 bases and J lost 1; bases outside the gene matches: 17. CDR1 is LGHNA, CDR2 YNFKEQ, per germline.

The V gene is TRBV20-1, the J gene TRBJ1-1; 7 nucleotides match TRBD1. The CDR3 has 11 residues. After removal of 4 bases from V and 7 bases from J, the junction contained 3 bases not matched to a gene. Germline values: CDR1 DFQATT, CDR2 SNEGSKA (reference sequence). The CDR3 spells CSATGQYEAFF. For the CDR3, the DNA is TGCAGTGCTACGGGACAGTATGAAGCTTTCTTT.

This clonotype has only a few counts. The chain couples TRBV2 to TRBJ2-3; 15 bases agree with TRBD2. Per germline, CDR1 SNHLY and CDR2 FYNNEI. V dropped 6 bases and J dropped 5; count of bases not matched to a gene: 6. The CDR3 is made up of 16 amino acids. Here the CDR3 reads CASRGGLAGGLDTQYF. DNA of the CDR3: TGTGCCAGCAGAGGAGGACTAGCGGGGGGGTTAGATACGCAGTATTTT.

Ten or more counts support this clonotype. The chain uses TRBV30 and TRBJ1-1, with 10 bases lining up with TRBD1. V was clipped by 2 bases and J by 0 bases; unmatched bases: 3. The CDR3 contains 15 residues. The V gene's germline CDR1 is GTSNPN and CDR2 SVGIG (reference sequence). The CDR3 bases are TGTGCCTGGAGTCACGGACAGGGGGTGAACACTGAAGCTTTCTTT. Protein sequence: CAWSHGQGVNTEAFF.

This clonotype has only a few counts. V and J are TRBV7-2 and TRBJ1-1; D call uncertain. Germline CDR1 and CDR2: SGHTA and FQGNSA. The V end lost 5 bases, the J end lost 5 bases, and 12 bases lay between the germline ends. There are 13 residues in the CDR3. The CDR3: CASSALVGTEAFF. The DNA for the CDR3 is TGTGCCAGCAGCGCGCTGGTAGGAACTGAAGCTTTCTTT.

This clonotype was seen ten or more times. V gene TRBV12-5 combines with J gene TRBJ1-1, with D unresolved. The V and J ends lost 6 bases and 4 bases respectively, with 9 bases between them. The CDR3 consists of 12 residues. Germline CDR1 is LGHNT and CDR2 is FRNRAP. CDR3 protein: CASGPGLTEAFF. In DNA, the CDR3 is TGTGCTAGTGGGCCGGGTCTCACTGAAGCTTTCTTT.

The chain couples TRBV5-1 to TRBJ2-7; maybe TRBD2 (6 bases). Trimming cost V 2 bases and J 3 bases, with 15 bases left between them. Germline assignment: CDR1 SGHRS and CDR2 YFSETQ. The CDR3 loop spans 15 amino acids. The CDR3 sequence is CASSLQPGLHYEQYF. Written as DNA, the CDR3 is TGCGCCAGCAGCTTACAACCGGGACTTCACTACGAGCAGTACTTC.

At least ten counts were recorded for this clonotype. The chain has TRBV7-2 and TRBJ1-2; 9 positions match TRBD1. The trim removed 5 bases at V and 8 bases at J, leaving 6 bases unmatched. This CDR3 region has 13 residues. The germline CDR1 and CDR2 sequences are SGHTA and FQGNSA. CDR3 residues: CASSPQGAKGYTF. CDR3 coding DNA: TGTGCCAGCAGCCCACAGGGGGCAAAAGGCTACACCTTC.

In its sample, this clonotype was seen many times. The rearrangement uses TRBV12-3 or TRBV12-4 and TRBJ2-5; tentative D call: TRBD2 (6 bases). The V gene lost 1 base and the J gene lost 7 bases, with 10 bases spanning the gap. CDR3 size: 13 residues. The CDR3 loop reads CASSLGPGGTQYF. In DNA form, the CDR3 reads TGTGCCAGCAGTTTAGGTCCCGGGGGGACCCAGTACTTC.

This clonotype was detected a few times. CDR3 in amino acids: CASSGGQGRLSTDTQYF. Written as DNA, the CDR3 is TGCGCCAGCAGCGGGGGACAGGGACGGCTGAGCACAGATACGCAGTATTTT. V and J are TRBV5-1 and TRBJ2-3; 9 positions match TRBD1. The CDR3 contains 17 residues. The germline V gene encodes CDR1 SGHRS and CDR2 YFSETQ. After removal of 4 bases from V and 0 bases from J, the junction contained 9 bases not matched to a gene.